The 11 T cell receptor beta chains given below trace back to one sample, sequenced in a study of blood T cells in healthy people across ages. Alongside a J-beta primer mix, a sample-barcoded 5' primer served in a second PCR lasting about 7 to 12 cycles. TCRdb re-called the 5' RACE reads with MiXCR, one entry per CDR3 protein. The profile covers 500,000 to 650,000 distinct CDR3 sequences, with roughly a quarter appearing a single time and roughly 3.5% taken by the ten largest. The same data also contributed to another study, on T cells of mothers and their children.

Material for sequencing was blood. Every receptor here comes from a boy aged 2 to 9 in good health.

The rearrangement uses TRBV5-1 and TRBJ2-7; TRBD2 aligns across 7 bases. Germline-derived CDR1 and CDR2 are SGHRS and YFSETQ. After removal of 0 bases from V and 4 bases from J, the junction contained 13 bases not matched to a gene. CDR3 length equals 17 residues. The CDR3 spells CASSLDFERGSVYEQYF. In DNA, the CDR3 is TGCGCCAGCAGCTTGGACTTTGAGCGGGGATCGGTTTACGAGCAGTACTTC.

This clonotype was counted a few times. This chain links TRBV27 with TRBJ2-3, with 8 bases identical to TRBD2. CDR1 and CDR2 from the germline V gene are MNHEY and SMNVEV (reference sequence). The length of the CDR3 is 15 residues. The trim removed 3 bases at V and 5 bases at J, leaving 7 bases unmatched. The CDR3 spells CASSLAGLAVDTQYF. The DNA for the CDR3 is TGTGCCAGCAGTTTGGCCGGACTAGCTGTAGATACGCAGTATTTT.

The chain couples TRBV20-1 to TRBJ2-5, with 8 bases identical to TRBD2. V trimming: 3 bases; J trimming: 1 base; junction bases outside the gene matches: 7. The germline V gene has CDR1 DFQATT and CDR2 SNEGSKA (reference sequence). The CDR3 spans 15 residues. The CDR3, as DNA: TGCAGTGCTAGGGGTGAAGCGGGAGCCCAAGAGACCCAGTACTTC. It translates to CSARGEAGAQETQYF.

This clonotype was observed a handful of times. This sequence joins TRBV20-1 and TRBJ2-1, with TRBD2 identical over 12 bases. Germline V CDR1 and CDR2: DFQATT, SNEGSKA (reference sequence). The CDR3 sequence is 14 residues long. The V and J ends lost 5 bases and 7 bases, in that order; junction bases with no gene match: 6. CDR3: CSAYLAGGRNEQFF. The DNA for the CDR3 is TGCAGTGCTTACCTAGCGGGAGGGCGGAATGAGCAGTTCTTC.

V usage is TRBV10-3 and J usage is TRBJ2-7, with 10 bases fitting TRBD2. After removal of 5 bases from V and 5 bases from J, the junction contained 6 bases not matched to a gene. Germline V gene lookup returns CDR1 ENHRY and CDR2 SYGVKD. The CDR3 has 14 residues. CDR3 DNA: TGTGCCATCAGTTCTTCTAGCGGGAGCAACGAGCAGTACTTC. Amino acid sequence: CAISSSSGSNEQYF.

The rearrangement uses TRBV20-1 and TRBJ1-1; D is perhaps TRBD1 (6 bases). V lost 2 bases and J 5 bases, leaving 15 bases between the germline ends. This CDR3 contains 14 residues. Per the germline V gene, CDR1 is DFQATT and CDR2 is SNEGSKA (reference sequence). The CDR3 DNA reads as TGCAGTGCTAGATCAGGGGCCCGTCTTACTGAAGCTTTCTTT. Its translation: CSARSGARLTEAFF.

This CDR3 reads CASSDARGAQETQYF. DNA of the CDR3: TGCGCCAGCAGTGATGCGCGGGGGGCCCAAGAGACCCAGTACTTC. The V and J genes are TRBV10-2 and TRBJ2-5; 8 positions agree with TRBD2. J gave up 1 base and V 3 bases, and 4 bases lay outside the gene matches. The germline V gene has CDR1 WSHSY and CDR2 SAAADI. This CDR3 has 15 residues.

J is TRBJ2-3 and V is TRBV11-2; the D gene could be TRBD1 or TRBD2 (5 bases each). There are 14 residues in the CDR3. Germline CDR1 is SGHAT and CDR2 is FQNNGV. Trimming removed 5 bases from V and 4 bases from J, with 13 bases in between. This CDR3 reads CASSPGPSSDTQYF. CDR3 coding DNA: TGTGCCAGCAGCCCGGGACCCTCGTCAGATACGCAGTATTTT.

The CDR3 bases are TGTGCCAGCTCATCCTCAGGAGGATCAAACACTGAAGCTTTCTTT. Protein product: CASSSSGGSNTEAFF. V is TRBV18 and J is TRBJ1-1; unclear D gene. The CDR3 is made up of 15 amino acids. Germline CDR1 is KGHSH and CDR2 is LQKENI. The V and J ends lost 5 bases and 2 bases respectively, with 15 bases between them.

The chain couples TRBV20-1 to TRBJ2-3; D gene uncertain. The CDR3 consists of 12 residues. The V gene's germline CDR1 is DFQATT and CDR2 SNEGSKA (reference sequence). V lost 5 bases to trimming and J lost 4 bases, with 10 bases between them. Written as DNA, the CDR3 is TGCAGTGCTCAGGAAACCCCAGATACGCAGTATTTT. It encodes CSAQETPDTQYF.

This clonotype was seen a few times. The rearrangement joins TRBV5-1 to TRBJ2-7; D possibly corresponds to TRBD2 (5 bases). Per the germline V gene, CDR1 is SGHRS and CDR2 is YFSETQ. V was pared by 4 bases and J by 6 bases, with 14 bases between. This CDR3 has 13 residues. The DNA of the CDR3 is TGCGCCAGCAGCCCAGAAATGGAGGTCGAGCAGTACTTC. Translated, it gives CASSPEMEVEQYF. Together with reference TRBV5-1 and TRBJ2-7, the CDR3 gives the full variable domain: KAGVTQTPRYLIKTRGQQVTLSCSPISGHRSVSWYQQTPGQGLQFLFEYFSETQRNKGNFPGRFSGRQFSNSRSEMNVSTLELGDSALYLCASSPEMEVEQYFGPGTRLTVT.